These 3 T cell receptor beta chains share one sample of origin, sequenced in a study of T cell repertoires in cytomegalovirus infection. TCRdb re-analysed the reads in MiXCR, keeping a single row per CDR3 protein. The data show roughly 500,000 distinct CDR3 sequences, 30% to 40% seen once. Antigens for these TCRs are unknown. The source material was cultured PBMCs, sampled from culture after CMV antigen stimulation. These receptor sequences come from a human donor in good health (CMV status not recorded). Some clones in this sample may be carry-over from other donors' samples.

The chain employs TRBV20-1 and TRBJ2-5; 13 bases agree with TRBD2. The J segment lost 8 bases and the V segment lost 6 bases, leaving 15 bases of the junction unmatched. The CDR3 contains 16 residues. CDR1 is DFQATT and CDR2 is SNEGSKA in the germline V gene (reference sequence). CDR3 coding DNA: TGCAGTGCAGGGACTAGCGGGACCTCTTTCGGCCGAACCCAGTACTTC. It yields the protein CSAGTSGTSFGRTQYF.

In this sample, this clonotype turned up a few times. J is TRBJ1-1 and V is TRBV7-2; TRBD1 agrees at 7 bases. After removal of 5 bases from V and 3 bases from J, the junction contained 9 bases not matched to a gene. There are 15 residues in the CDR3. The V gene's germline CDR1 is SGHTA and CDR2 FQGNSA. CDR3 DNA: TGTGCCAGCAGCCCGAAAAGGGGGCGCGACACTGAAGCTTTCTTT. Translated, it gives CASSPKRGRDTEAFF.

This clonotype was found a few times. The CDR3 here is CASSLDRIGLGLAGGPTYNEQFF. The CDR3 region has the DNA TGTGCCAGCAGCTTAGATAGGATCGGTTTGGGACTAGCGGGAGGGCCGACCTACAATGAGCAGTTCTTC. The V call is TRBV11-3, the J call TRBJ2-1; the match to TRBD2 covers 16 bases. The CDR3 consists of 23 residues. Trimming took 0 bases from V and 2 from J; bases not matched to a gene: 16. CDR1 and CDR2 (germline): SGHNT, YENEEA.